This T cell receptor beta chain is drawn from a study of cytomegalovirus exposure and HLA in healthy donors. Researchers ran the PCR with 60 Vbeta and 13 Jbeta primers. The protocol was immunoSEQ multiplex PCR, while the TCRdb copy is restricted to in-frame clones and leaves out a portion. The sample includes approximately 77,000 clones, 72% of them seen just once. V was pared by 2 bases and J by 10 bases, with 7 bases of the junction left unmatched. Germline loops: CDR1 GTSNPN, CDR2 SVGIG (reference sequence). This CDR3 comprises 12 residues. The V gene is TRBV30, the J gene TRBJ2-7; 8 nucleotides match TRBD1. Sample: PBMCs. The receptor's source is a man in his sixties in good health and CMV-seropositive. CDR3 residues: CAWSSSDRGQYF. CDR3 DNA: TGTGCCTGGAGTAGCTCCGACAGGGGACAGTACTTC.